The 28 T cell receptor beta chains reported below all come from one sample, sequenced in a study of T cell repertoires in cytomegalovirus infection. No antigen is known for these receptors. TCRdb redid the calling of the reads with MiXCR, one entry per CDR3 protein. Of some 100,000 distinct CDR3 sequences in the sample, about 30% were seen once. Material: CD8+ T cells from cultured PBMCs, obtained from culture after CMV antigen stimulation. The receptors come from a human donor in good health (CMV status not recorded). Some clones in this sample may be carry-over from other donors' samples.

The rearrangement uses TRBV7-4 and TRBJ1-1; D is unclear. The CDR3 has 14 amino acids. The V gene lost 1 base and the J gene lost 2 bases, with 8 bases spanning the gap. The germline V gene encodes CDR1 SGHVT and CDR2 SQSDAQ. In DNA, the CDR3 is TGTGCCAGCAGCTTAGAAGGGTTAAACACTGAAGCTTTCTTT. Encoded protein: CASSLEGLNTEAFF.

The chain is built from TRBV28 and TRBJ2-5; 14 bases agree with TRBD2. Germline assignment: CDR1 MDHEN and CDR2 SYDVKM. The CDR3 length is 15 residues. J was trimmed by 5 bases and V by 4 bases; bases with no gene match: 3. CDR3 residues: CASSWTSGGIETQYF. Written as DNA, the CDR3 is TGTGCCAGCAGTTGGACTAGCGGGGGGATCGAGACCCAGTACTTC. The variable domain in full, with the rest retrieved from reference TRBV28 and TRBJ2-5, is DVKVTQSSRYLVKRTGEKVFLECVQDMDHENMFWYRQDPGLGLRLIYFSYDVKMKEKGDIPEGYSVSREKKERFSLILESASTNQTSMYLCASSWTSGGIETQYFGPGTRLLVL.

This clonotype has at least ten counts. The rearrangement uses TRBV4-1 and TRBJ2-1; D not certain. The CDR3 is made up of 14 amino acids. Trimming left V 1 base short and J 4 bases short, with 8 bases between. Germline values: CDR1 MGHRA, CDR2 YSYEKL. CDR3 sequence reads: CASSQVPGYNEQFF. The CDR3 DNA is TGCGCCAGCAGCCAAGTCCCTGGTTACAATGAGCAGTTCTTC.

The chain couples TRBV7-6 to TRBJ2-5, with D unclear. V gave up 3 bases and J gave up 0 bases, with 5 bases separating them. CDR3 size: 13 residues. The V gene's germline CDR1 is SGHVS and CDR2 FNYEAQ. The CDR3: CASSFQYQETQYF. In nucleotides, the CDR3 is TGTGCCAGCAGCTTTCAGTACCAAGAGACCCAGTACTTC.

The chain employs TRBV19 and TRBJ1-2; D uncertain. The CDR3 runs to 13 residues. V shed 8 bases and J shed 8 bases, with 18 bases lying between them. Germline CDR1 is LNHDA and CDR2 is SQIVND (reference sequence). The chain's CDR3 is CASSSLMVWGYTF. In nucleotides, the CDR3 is TGTGCCAGTTCCTCCTTAATGGTATGGGGCTACACCTTC.

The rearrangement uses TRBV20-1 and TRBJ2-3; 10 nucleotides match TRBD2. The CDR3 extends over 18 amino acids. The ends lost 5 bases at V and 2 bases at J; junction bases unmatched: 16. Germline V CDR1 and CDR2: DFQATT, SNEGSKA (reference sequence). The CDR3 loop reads CSADLMLIAGGHTDTQYF. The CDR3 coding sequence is TGCAGTGCTGACCTAATGCTAATAGCGGGGGGACACACAGATACGCAGTATTTT.

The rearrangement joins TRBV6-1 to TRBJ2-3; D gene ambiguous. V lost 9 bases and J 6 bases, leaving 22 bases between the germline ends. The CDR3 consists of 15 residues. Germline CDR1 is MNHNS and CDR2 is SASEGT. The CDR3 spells CASKTLGASADTQYF. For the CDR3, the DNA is TGTGCCAGTAAAACCCTAGGTGCTTCGGCTGATACGCAGTATTTT.

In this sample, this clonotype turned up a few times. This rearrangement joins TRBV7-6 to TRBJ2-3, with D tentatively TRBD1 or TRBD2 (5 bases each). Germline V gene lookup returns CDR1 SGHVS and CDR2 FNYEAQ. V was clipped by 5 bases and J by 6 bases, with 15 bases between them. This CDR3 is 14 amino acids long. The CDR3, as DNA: TGTGCCAGCAGCCGGGACCCTTGGCGGGATACGCAGTATTTT. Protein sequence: CASSRDPWRDTQYF.

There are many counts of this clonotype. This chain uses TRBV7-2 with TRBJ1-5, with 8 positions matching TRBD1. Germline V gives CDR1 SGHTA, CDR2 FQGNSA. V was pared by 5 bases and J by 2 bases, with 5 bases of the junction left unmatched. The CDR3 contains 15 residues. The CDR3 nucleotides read TGTGCCAGCAGCCGCGGGACAGGAGGCAATCAGCCCCAGCATTTT. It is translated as CASSRGTGGNQPQHF.

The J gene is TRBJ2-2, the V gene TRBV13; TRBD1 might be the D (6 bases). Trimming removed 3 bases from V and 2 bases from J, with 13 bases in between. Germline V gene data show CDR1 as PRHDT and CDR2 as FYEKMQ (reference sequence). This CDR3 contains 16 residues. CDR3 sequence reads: CASSFEGGGNTGELFF. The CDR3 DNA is TGTGCCAGCAGCTTTGAAGGGGGTGGAAACACCGGGGAGCTGTTTTTT.

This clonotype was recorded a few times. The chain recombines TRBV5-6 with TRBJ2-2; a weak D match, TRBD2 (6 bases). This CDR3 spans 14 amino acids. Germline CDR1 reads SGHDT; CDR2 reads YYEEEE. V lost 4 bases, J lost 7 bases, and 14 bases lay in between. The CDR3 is CASSHGGMDGELFF. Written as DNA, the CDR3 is TGTGCCAGCAGCCACGGGGGTATGGACGGGGAGCTGTTTTTT.

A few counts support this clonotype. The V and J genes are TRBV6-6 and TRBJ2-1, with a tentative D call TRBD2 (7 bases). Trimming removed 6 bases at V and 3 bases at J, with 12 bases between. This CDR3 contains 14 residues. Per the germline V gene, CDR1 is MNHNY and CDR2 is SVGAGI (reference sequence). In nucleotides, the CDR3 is TGTGCCAGCAGCCCCGGGGGGCTCTACAATGAGCAGTTCTTC. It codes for CASSPGGLYNEQFF.

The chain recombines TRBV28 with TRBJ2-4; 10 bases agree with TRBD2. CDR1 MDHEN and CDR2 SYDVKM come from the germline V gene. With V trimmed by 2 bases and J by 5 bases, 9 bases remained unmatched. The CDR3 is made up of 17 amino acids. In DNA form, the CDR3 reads TGTGCCAGCAGTTTAGTTGGTAGCGGGGGGTATCAAAACATTCAGTACTTC. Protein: CASSLVGSGGYQNIQYF.

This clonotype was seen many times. CDR3 region: CASSFDTGSSNQPQHF. For the CDR3, the DNA is TGTGCCAGCAGCTTCGATACAGGGAGTAGCAATCAGCCCCAGCATTTT. The chain combines TRBV7-8 with TRBJ1-5; tentative D call: TRBD1 (6 bases). The V end lost 3 bases, the J end lost 0 bases, and 12 bases lay between the germline ends. The CDR3 is 16 amino acids. Looked up from germline, CDR1 is SGHVS and CDR2 is FQNEAQ.

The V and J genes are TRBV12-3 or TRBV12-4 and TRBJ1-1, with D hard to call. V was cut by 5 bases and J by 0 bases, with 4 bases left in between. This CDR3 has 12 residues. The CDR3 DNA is TGTGCCAGCAGTCAGATGAACACTGAAGCTTTCTTT. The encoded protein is CASSQMNTEAFF.

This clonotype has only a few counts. The CDR3 nucleotides read TGTGCCAGCAGCCCCGCAGCGGCCTACGAGCAGTACTTC. Its translation: CASSPAAAYEQYF. V gene TRBV7-9 combines with J gene TRBJ2-7; tentatively, D is TRBD2 (5 bases). Germline values: CDR1 SEHNR, CDR2 FQNEAQ (reference sequence). The CDR3 is 13 residues long. Trimming left V 5 bases short and J 2 bases short, with 10 bases between.

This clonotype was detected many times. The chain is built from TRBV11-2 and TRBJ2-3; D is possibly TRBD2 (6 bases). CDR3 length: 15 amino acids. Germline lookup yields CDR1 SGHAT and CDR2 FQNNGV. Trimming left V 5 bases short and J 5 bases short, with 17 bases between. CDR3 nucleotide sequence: TGTGCCAGCAGCCGCTACGGGGGTTTAGAAGATACGCAGTATTTT. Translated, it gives CASSRYGGLEDTQYF.

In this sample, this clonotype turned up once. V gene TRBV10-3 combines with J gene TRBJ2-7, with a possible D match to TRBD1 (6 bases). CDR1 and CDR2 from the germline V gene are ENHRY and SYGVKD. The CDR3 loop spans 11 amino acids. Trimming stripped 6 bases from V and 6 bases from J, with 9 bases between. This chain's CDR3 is CAIRTGREQYF. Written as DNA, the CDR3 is TGTGCCATCAGGACAGGCCGCGAGCAGTACTTC.

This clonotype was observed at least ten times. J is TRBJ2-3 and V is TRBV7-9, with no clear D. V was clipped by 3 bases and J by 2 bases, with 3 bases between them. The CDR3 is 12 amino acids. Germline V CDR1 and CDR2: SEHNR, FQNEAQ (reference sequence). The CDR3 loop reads CASSFSTDTQYF. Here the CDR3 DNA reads TGTGCCAGCAGCTTCTCCACAGATACGCAGTATTTT.

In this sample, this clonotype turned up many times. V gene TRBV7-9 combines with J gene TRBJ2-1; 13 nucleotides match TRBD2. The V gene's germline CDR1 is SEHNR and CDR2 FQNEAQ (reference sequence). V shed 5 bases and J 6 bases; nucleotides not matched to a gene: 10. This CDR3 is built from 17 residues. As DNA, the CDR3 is TGTGCCAGCAGCCGGACTAGCGGGAGCAGGAGAGGCAATGAGCAGTTCTTC. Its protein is CASSRTSGSRRGNEQFF.

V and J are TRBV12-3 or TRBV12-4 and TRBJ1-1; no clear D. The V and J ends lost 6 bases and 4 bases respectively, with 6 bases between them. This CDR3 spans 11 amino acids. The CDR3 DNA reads TGTGCCAGCAGGTCAGGCACTGAAGCTTTCTTT. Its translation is CASRSGTEAFF.

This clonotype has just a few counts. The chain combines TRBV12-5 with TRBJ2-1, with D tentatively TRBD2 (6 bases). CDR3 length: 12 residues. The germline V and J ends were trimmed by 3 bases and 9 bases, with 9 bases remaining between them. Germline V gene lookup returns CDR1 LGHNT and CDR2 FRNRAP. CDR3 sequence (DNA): TGTGCTAGTGGTTTAGGAGGGTCTGAGCAGTTCTTC. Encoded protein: CASGLGGSEQFF.

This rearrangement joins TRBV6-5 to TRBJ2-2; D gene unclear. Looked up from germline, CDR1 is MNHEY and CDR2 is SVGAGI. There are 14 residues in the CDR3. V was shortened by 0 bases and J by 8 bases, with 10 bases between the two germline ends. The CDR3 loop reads CASSYSLGPGELFF. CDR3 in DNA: TGTGCCAGCAGTTACTCGCTTGGCCCGGGGGAGCTGTTTTTT.

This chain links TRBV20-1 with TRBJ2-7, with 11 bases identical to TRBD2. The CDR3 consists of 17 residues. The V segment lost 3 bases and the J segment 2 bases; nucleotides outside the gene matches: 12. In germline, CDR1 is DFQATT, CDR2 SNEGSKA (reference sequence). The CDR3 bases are TGCAGTGCTAGTCCCATGGGAATAGCGGGGGGGACCTACGAGCAGTACTTC. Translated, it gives CSASPMGIAGGTYEQYF.

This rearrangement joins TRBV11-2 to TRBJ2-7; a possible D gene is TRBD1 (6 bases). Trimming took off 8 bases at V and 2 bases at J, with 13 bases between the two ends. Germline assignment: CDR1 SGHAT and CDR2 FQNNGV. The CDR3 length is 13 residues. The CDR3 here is CASQTGIPYEQYF. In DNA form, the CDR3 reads TGTGCCAGCCAAACAGGGATCCCCTACGAGCAGTACTTC.

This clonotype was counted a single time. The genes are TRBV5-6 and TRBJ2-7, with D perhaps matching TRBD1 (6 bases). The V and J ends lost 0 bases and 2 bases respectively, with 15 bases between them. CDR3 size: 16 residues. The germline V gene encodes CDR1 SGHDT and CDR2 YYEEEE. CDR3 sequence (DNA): TGTGCCAGCAGCTTGGGTTGGGGTCAGGGGACCTACGAGCAGTACTTC. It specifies CASSLGWGQGTYEQYF.

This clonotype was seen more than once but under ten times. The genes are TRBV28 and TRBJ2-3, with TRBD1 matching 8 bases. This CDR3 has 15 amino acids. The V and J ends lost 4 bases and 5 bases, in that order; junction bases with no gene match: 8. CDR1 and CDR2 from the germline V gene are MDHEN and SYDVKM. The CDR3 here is CASSSLTGAEDTQYF. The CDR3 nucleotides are TGTGCCAGCAGTTCCTTGACAGGGGCTGAAGATACGCAGTATTTT.

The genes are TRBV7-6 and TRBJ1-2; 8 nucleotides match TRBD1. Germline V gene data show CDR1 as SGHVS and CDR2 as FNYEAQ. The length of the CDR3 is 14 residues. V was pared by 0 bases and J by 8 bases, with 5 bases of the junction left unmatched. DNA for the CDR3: TGTGCCAGCAGCTTAGCGCAAACAGGGGGAGGCTACACCTTC. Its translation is CASSLAQTGGGYTF.